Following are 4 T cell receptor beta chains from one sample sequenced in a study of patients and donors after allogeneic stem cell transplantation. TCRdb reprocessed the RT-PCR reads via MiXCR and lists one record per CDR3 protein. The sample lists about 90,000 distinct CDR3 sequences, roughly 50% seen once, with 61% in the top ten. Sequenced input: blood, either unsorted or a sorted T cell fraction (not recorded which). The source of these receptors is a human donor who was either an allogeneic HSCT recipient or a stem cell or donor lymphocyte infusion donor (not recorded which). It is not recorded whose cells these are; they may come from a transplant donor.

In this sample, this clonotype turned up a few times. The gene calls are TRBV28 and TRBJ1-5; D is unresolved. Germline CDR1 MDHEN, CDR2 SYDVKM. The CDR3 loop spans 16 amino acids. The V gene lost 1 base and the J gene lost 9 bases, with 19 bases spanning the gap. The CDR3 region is CASSLYPGLGRGPQHF. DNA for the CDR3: TGTGCCAGCAGTTTATACCCGGGATTGGGCAGAGGGCCCCAGCATTTT.

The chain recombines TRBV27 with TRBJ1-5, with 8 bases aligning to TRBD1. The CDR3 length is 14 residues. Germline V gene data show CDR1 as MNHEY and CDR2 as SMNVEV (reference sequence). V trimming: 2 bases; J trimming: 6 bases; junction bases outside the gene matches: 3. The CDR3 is CASSLGTGFQPQHF. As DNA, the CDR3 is TGTGCCAGCAGTTTAGGGACAGGCTTTCAGCCCCAGCATTTT.

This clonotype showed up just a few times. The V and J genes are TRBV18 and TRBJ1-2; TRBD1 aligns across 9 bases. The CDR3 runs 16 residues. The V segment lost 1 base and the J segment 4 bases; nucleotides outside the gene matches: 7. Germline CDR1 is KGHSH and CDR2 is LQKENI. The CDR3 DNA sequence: TGTGCCAGCTCACCACACATACCGGACAGGGGCTATGGCTACACCTTC. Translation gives CASSPHIPDRGYGYTF.

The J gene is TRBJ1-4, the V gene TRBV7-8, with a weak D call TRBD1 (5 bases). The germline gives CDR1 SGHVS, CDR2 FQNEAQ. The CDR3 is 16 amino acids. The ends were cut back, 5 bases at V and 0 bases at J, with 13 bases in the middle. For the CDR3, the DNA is TGTGCCAGCAGCACAGGAGTTATTGCAACTAATGAAAAACTGTTTTTT. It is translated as CASSTGVIATNEKLFF.